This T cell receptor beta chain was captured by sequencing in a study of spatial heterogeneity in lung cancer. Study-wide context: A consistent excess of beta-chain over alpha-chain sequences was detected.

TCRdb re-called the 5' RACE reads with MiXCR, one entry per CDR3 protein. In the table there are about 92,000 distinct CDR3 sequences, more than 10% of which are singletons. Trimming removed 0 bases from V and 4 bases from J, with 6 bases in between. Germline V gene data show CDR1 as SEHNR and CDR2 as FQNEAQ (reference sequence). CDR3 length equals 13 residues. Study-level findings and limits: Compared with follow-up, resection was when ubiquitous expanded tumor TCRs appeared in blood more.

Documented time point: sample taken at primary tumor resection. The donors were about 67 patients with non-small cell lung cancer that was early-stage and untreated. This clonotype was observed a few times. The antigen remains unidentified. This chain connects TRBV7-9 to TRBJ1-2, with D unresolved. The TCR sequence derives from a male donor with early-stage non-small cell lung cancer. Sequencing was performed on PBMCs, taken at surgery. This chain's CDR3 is CASSLAEAYGYTF. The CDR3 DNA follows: TGTGCCAGCAGCTTAGCGGAGGCCTATGGCTACACCTTC.